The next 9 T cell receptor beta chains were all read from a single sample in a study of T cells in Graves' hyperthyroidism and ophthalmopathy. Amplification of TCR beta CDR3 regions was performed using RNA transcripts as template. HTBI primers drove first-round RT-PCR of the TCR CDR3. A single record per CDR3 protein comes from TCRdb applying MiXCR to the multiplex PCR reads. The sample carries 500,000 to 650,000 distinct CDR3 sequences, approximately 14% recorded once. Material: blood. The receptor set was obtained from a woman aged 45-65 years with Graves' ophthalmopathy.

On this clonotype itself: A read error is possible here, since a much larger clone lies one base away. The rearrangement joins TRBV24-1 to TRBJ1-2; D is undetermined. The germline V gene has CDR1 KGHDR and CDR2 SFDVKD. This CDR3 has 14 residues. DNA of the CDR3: TGTGCCACCAGTGACCCTGAAGCTAACTATGGCTACGCCTTC. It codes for CATSDPEANYGYAF.

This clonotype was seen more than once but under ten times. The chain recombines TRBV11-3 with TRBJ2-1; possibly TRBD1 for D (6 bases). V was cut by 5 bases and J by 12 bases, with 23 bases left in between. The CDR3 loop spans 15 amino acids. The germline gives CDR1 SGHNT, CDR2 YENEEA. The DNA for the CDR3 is TGTGCCAGCAGCACCGACAGGAGCTCCACTAAGGGGCAGTTCTTC. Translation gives CASSTDRSSTKGQFF.

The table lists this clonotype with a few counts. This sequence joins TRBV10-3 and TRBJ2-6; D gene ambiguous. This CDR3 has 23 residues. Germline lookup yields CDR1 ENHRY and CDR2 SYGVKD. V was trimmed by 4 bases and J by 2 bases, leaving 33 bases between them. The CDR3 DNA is TGTGCCATCAGTGTTTTCCGCCGTTCCACCCATGGAAACAGTCCACCTGGGGCCAACGTCCTGACTTTC. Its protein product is CAISVFRRSTHGNSPPGANVLTF.

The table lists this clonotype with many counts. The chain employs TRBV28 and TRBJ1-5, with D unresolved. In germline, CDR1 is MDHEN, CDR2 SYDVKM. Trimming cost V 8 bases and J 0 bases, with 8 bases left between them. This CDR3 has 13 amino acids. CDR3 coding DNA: TGTGCCAGCGAGGGATATAGCAATCAGCCCCAGCATTTT. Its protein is CASEGYSNQPQHF.

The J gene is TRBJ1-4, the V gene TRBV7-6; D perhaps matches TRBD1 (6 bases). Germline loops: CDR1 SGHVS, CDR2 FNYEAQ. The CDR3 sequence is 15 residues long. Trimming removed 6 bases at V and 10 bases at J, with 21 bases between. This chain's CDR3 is CASSSGAAVPPKLFF. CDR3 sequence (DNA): TGTGCCAGCAGTTCAGGGGCCGCGGTTCCCCCAAAACTGTTTTTT.

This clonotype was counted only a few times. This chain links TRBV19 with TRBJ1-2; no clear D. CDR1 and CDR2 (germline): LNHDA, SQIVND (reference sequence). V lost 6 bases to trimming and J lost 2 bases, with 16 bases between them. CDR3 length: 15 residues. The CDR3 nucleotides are TGTGCCAGTAGGTGGACCGATTTTTTAAACTATGGCTACACCTTC. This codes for CASRWTDFLNYGYTF.

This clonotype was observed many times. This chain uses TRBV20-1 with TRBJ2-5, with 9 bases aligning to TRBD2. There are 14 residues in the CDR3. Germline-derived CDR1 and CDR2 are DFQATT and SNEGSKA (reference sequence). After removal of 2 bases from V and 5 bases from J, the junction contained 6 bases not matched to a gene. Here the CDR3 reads CSARLTGTSETQYF. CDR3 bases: TGCAGTGCTAGATTAACCGGGACTAGCGAGACCCAGTACTTC.

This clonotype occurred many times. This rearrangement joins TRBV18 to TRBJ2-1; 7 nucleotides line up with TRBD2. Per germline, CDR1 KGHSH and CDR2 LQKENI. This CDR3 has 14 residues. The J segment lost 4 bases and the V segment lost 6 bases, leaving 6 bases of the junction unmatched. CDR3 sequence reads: CASSPSGLYNEQFF. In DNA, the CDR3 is TGTGCCAGCTCCCCTAGCGGACTATACAATGAGCAGTTCTTC.

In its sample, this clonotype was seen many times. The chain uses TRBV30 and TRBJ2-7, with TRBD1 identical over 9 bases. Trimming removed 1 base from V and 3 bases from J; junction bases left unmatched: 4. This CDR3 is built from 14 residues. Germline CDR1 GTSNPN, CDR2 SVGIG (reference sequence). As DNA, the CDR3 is TGTGCCTGGAGTGGTTCGGGACAGGGCTACGAGCAGTACTTC. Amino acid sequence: CAWSGSGQGYEQYF. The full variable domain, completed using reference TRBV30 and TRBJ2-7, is SQTIHQWPATLVQPVGSPLSLECTVEGTSNPNLYWYRQAAGRGLQLLFYSVGIGQISSEVPQNLSASRPQDRQFILSSKKLLLSDSGFYLCAWSGSGQGYEQYFGPGTRLTVT.